This T cell receptor (beta chain) stems from a study of OX40 agonist ivuxolimab in advanced cancers. About the study: Patients were treated with ivuxolimab, an agonistic anti-OX40 (CD134) antibody. A diagnosis of hepatocellular carcinoma, melanoma, renal cell or head and neck cancer was present in dose-escalation patients.

Study results and caveats: Relative to CD4+, CD8+ T cells held more expanded clones on average. Low normalized clonal expansion also occurred in some nonresponding patients.

The protocol was immunoSEQ multiplex PCR, while the TCRdb copy is restricted to in-frame clones and leaves out a portion. The sample shows approximately 89,000 clones, around 90% of them seen only once. Turning to this clone: Its antigen is still unknown.

The V segment lost 5 bases and the J segment 5 bases; nucleotides outside the gene matches: 10. CDR1 is LNHDA and CDR2 is SQIVND in the germline V gene (reference sequence). CDR3 size: 16 residues. This sequence was found in an adult with an advanced solid tumor such as melanoma, head and neck, liver or kidney cancer. The material sequenced was CD4+ or CD8+ T cells sorted from blood, taken in a trial of the OX40 agonist ivuxolimab. This chain joins TRBV19 and TRBJ1-1, with 11 bases lining up with TRBD1. The CDR3 loop reads CASSAVPGTGGTEAFF. The CDR3 DNA sequence: TGTGCCAGTAGTGCAGTACCCGGGACAGGGGGAACTGAAGCTTTCTTT.